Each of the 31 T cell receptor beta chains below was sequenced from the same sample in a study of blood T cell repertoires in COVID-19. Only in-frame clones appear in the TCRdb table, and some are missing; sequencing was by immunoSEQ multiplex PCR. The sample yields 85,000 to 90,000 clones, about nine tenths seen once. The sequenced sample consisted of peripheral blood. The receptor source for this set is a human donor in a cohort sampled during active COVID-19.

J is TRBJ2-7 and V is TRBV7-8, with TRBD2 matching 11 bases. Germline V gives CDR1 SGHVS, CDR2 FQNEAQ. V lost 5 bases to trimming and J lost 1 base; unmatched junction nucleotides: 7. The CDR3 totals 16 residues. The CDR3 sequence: CASSTRLAGLSYEQYF. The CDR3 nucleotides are TGTGCCAGCAGCACTCGACTAGCGGGGCTATCCTACGAGCAGTACTTC.

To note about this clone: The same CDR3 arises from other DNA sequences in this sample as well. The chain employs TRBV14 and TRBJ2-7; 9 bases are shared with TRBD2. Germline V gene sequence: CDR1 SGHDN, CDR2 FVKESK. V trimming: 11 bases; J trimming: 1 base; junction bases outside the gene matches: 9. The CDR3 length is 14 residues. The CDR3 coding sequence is TGTGCCTTGCGGGGGGGGGACTCATCCTACGAGCAGTACTTC. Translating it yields CALRGGDSSYEQYF. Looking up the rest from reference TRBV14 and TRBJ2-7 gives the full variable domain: EAGVTQFPSHSVIEKGQTVTLRCDPISGHDNLYWYRRVMGKEIKFLLHFVKESKQDESGMPNNRFLAERTGGTYSTLKVQPAELEDSGVYFCALRGGDSSYEQYFGPGTRLTVT.

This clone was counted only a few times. Here the CDR3 DNA reads TGTGCCAGCAGTCGGACAGGAGGAAACACCATATATTTT. It yields the protein CASSRTGGNTIYF. This chain uses TRBV12-3 or TRBV12-4 with TRBJ1-3, with TRBD1 matching 7 bases. This CDR3 is 13 amino acids long. The J segment lost 4 bases and the V segment lost 5 bases, leaving 2 bases of the junction unmatched.

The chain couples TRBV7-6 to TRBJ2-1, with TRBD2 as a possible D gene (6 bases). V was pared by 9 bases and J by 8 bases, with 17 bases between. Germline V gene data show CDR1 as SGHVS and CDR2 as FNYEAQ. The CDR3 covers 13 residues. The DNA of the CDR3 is TGTGCCAGTTCCGGGACTCCCCAGGATGAGCAGTTCTTC. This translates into CASSGTPQDEQFF.

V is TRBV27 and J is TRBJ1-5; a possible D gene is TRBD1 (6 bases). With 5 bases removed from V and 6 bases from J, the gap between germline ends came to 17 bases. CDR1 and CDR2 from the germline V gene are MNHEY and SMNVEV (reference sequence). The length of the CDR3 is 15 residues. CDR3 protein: CASSPTGQGRQPQHF. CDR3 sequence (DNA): TGTGCCAGCAGTCCCACCGGGCAGGGGCGTCAGCCCCAGCATTTT.

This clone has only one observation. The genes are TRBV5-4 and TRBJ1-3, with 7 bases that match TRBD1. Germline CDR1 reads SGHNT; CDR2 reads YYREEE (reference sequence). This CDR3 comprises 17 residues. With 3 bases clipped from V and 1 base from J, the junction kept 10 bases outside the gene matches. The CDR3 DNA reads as TGTGCCAGCAGCTCTAACAGGGGAAAGAGGTCTGGAAACACCATATATTTT. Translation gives CASSSNRGKRSGNTIYF.

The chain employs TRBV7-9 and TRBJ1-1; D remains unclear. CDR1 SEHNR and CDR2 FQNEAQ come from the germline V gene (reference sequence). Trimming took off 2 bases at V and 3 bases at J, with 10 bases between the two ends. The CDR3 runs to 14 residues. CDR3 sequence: CASSLRVRDTEAFF. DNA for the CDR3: TGTGCCAGCAGCTTAAGGGTGAGGGACACTGAAGCTTTCTTT.

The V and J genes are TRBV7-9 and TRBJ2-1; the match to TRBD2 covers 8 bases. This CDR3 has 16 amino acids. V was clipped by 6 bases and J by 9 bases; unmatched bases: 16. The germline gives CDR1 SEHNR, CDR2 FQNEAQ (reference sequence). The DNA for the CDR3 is TGTGCCAGCAGTCCCTGGGGCAGCGGGAGTGAGGGTGAGCAGTTCTTC. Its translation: CASSPWGSGSEGEQFF.

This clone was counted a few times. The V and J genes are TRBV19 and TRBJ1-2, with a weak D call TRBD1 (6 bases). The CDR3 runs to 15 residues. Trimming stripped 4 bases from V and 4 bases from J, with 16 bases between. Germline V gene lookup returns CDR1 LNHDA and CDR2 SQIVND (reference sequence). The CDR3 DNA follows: TGTGCCAGTAGTACGGGTCTCCAGGGGATCTATGGCTACACCTTC. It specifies CASSTGLQGIYGYTF.

The DNA for the CDR3 is TGTGCCAGCAGCCCCGGGACTCGAAGATCTGGAAACACCATATATTTT. Translated: CASSPGTRRSGNTIYF. The chain is built from TRBV7-6 and TRBJ1-3; tentatively, D is TRBD1 (5 bases). The CDR3 consists of 16 residues. Trimming removed 5 bases from V and 1 base from J, with 15 bases in between. The germline V gene encodes CDR1 SGHVS and CDR2 FNYEAQ.

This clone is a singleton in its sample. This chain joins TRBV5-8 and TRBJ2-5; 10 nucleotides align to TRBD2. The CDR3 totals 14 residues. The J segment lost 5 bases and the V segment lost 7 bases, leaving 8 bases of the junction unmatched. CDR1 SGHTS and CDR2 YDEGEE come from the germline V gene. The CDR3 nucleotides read TGTGCCAGCGGGACTAGCGTCCCGTCGGAGACCCAGTACTTC. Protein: CASGTSVPSETQYF.

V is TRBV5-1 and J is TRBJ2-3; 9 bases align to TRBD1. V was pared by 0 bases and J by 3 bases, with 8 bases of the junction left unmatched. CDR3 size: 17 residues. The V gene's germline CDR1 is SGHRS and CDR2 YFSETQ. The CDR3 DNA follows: TGCGCCAGCAGCTTGGAAGGTGGACAGGGGTCAACAGATACGCAGTATTTT. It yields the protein CASSLEGGQGSTDTQYF.

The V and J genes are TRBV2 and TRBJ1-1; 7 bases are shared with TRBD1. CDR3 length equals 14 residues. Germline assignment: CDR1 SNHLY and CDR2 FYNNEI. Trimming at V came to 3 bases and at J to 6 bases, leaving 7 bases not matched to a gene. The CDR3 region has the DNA TGTGCCAGCAGTGAGCGACAGGGTAACGCTGAAGCTTTCTTT. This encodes CASSERQGNAEAFF.

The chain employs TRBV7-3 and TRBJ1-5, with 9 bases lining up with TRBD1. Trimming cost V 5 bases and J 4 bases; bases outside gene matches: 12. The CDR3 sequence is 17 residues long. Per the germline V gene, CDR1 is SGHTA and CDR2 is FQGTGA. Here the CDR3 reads CASSPQGTGRGNQPQHF. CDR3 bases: TGTGCCAGCAGCCCCCAAGGGACAGGGAGAGGGAATCAGCCCCAGCATTTT.

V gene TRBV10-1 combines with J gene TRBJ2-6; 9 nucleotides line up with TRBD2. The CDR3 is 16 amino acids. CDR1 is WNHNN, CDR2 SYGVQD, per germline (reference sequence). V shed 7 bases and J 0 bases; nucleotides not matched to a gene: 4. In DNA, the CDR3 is TGCGCCAGCAATAGCGGGGGACACTCTGGGGCCAACGTCCTGACTTTC. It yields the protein CASNSGGHSGANVLTF.

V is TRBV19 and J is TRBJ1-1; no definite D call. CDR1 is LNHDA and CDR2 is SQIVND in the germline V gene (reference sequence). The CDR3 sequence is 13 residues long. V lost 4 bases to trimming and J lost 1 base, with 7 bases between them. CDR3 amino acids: CASSNGPNTEAFF. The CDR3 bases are TGTGCCAGTAGTAACGGTCCGAACACTGAAGCTTTCTTT. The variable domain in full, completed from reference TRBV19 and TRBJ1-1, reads DGGITQSPKYLFRKEGQNVTLSCEQNLNHDAMYWYRQDPGQGLRLIYYSQIVNDFQKGDIAEGYSVSREKKESFPLTVTSAQKNPTAFYLCASSNGPNTEAFFGQGTRLTVV.

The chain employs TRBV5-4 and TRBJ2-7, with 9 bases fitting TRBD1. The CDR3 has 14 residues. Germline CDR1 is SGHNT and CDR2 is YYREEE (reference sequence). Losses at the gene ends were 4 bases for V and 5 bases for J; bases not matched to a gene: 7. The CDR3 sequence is CASSPRQGVDEQYF. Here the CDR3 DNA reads TGTGCCAGCAGCCCACGACAGGGGGTCGACGAGCAGTACTTC.

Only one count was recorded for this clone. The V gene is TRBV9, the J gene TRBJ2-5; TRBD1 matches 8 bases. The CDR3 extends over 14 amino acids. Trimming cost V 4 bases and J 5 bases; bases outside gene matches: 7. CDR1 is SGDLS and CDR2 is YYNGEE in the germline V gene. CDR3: CASSFQGAGETQYF. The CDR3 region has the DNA TGTGCCAGCAGCTTCCAGGGGGCAGGGGAGACCCAGTACTTC.

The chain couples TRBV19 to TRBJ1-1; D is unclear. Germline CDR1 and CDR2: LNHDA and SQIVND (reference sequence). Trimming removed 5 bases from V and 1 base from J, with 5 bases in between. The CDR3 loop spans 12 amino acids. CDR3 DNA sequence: TGTGCCAGTAGTGGGAGGAACACTGAAGCTTTCTTT. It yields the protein CASSGRNTEAFF.

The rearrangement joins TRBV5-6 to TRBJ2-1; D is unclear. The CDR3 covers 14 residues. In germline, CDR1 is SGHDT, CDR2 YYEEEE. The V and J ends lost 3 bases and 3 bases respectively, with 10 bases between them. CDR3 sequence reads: CASSSRSVYNEQFF. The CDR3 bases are TGTGCCAGCAGCTCCCGGAGTGTCTACAATGAGCAGTTCTTC.

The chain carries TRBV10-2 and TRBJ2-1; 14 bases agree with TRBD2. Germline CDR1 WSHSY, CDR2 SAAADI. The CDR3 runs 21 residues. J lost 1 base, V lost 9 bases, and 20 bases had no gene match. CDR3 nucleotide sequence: TGCGCCAGTACCACAGGGGGAGGCGGACTAGCGGGAGGCGTTTCCTACAATGAGCAGTTCTTC. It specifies CASTTGGGGLAGGVSYNEQFF.

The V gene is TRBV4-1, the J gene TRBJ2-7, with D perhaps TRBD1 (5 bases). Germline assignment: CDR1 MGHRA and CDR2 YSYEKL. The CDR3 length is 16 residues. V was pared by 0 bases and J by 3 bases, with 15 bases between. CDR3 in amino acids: CASSQEKTLGDYEQYF. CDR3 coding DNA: TGCGCCAGCAGCCAAGAAAAGACTCTAGGGGACTACGAGCAGTACTTC.

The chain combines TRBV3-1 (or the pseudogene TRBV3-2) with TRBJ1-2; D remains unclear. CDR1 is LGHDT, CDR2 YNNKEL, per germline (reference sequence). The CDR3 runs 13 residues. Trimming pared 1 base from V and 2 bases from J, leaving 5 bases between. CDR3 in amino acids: CASSQGGNYGYTF. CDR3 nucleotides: TGTGCCAGCAGCCAAGGAGGGAACTATGGCTACACCTTC.

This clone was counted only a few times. The CDR3, as DNA: TGCGCCAGCAGTGGAACGCGGGTCTACGAGCAGTACTTC. This translates into CASSGTRVYEQYF. The chain recombines TRBV10-1 with TRBJ2-7; D may be TRBD2 (5 bases). Trimming cost V 4 bases and J 3 bases, with 10 bases left between them. The CDR3 spans 13 residues. The germline gives CDR1 WNHNN, CDR2 SYGVQD (reference sequence).

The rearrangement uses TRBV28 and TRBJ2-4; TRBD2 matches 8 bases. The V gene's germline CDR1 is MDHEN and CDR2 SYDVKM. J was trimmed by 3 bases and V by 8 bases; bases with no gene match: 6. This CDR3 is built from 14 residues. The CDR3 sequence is CASSGGAGKNIQYF. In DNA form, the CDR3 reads TGTGCCAGCTCCGGGGGGGCAGGCAAAAACATTCAGTACTTC.

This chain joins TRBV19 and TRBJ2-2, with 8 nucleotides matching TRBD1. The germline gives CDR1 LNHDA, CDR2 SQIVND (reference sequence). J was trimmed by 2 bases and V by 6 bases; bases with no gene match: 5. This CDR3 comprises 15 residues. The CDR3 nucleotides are TGTGCCAGTAGGGGGGGACAGGTAAACACCGGGGAGCTGTTTTTT. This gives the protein CASRGGQVNTGELFF. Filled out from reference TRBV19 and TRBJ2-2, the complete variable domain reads DGGITQSPKYLFRKEGQNVTLSCEQNLNHDAMYWYRQDPGQGLRLIYYSQIVNDFQKGDIAEGYSVSREKKESFPLTVTSAQKNPTAFYLCASRGGQVNTGELFFGEGSRLTVL.

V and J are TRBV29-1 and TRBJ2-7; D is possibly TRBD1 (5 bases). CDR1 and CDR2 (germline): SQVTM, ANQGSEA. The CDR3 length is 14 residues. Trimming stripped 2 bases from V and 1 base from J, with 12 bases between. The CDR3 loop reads CSVELRGWSYEQYF. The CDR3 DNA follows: TGCAGCGTTGAACTTAGGGGTTGGTCCTACGAGCAGTACTTC.

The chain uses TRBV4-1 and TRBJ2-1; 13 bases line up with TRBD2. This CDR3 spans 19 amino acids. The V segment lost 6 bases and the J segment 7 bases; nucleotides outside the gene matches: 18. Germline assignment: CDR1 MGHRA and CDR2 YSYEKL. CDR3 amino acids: CASSFRTSGSTGYVNEQFF. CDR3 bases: TGCGCCAGCAGTTTCAGGACTAGCGGGAGCACGGGCTATGTGAATGAGCAGTTCTTC.

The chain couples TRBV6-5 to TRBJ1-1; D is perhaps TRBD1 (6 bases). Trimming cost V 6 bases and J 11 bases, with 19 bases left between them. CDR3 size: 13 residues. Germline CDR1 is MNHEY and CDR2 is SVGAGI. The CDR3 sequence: CASSTRQEGGAFF. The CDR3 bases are TGTGCCAGCAGCACCCGACAGGAGGGGGGGGCTTTCTTT.

Here the CDR3 reads CASSREGGHGTEAFF. CDR3 DNA sequence: TGTGCCAGCAGTCGGGAGGGGGGGCATGGCACTGAAGCTTTCTTT. The chain carries TRBV27 and TRBJ1-1; possible D gene TRBD1, 6 bases. In germline, CDR1 is MNHEY, CDR2 SMNVEV (reference sequence). The CDR3 covers 15 residues. Trimming stripped 5 bases from V and 4 bases from J, with 17 bases between.

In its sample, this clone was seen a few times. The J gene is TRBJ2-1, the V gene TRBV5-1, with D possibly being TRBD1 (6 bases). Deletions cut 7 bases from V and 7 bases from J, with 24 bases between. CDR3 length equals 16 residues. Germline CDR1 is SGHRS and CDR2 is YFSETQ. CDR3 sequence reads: CASVSKLGQLGNEQFF. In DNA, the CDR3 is TGCGCCAGCGTATCAAAATTAGGACAGTTAGGGAATGAGCAGTTCTTC. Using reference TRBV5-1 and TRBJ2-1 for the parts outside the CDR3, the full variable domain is KAGVTQTPRYLIKTRGQQVTLSCSPISGHRSVSWYQQTPGQGLQFLFEYFSETQRNKGNFPGRFSGRQFSNSRSEMNVSTLELGDSALYLCASVSKLGQLGNEQFFGPGTRLTVL.